This passage covers 9 T cell receptor beta chains from one sample sequenced in a study of post-analysis software for immune sequencing data. The library was made from cDNA and included unique molecular identifiers. TCRdb recomputed calls from the PCR reads with MiXCR, one row per CDR3 protein. The sample gives about 540,000 distinct CDR3 sequences, around a third of which show up once; 5% to 6% is in the top ten. Study-wide results and limits: With TRBV5-6, TRBV5-1 and TRBV20-1 included, about five TRBV segments were more frequent in patients than in controls.

These receptors' targets are unknown. The material sequenced was blood. These receptors were taken from a girl younger than 18 with multiple sclerosis.

This clonotype was seen a few times. The chain is built from TRBV4-2 and TRBJ2-7; D not certain. V gave up 0 bases and J gave up 4 bases, with 10 bases separating them. CDR1 is LGHNA, CDR2 YNFKEQ, per germline. The CDR3 sequence is 14 residues long. The CDR3 nucleotides read TGTGCCAGCAGCCAAGAGTTGGCTCTTTACGAGCAGTACTTC. Amino acid sequence: CASSQELALYEQYF.

The chain recombines TRBV28 with TRBJ2-2, with D unclear. CDR1 and CDR2 from the germline V gene are MDHEN and SYDVKM. Trimming left V 5 bases short and J 1 base short, with 8 bases between. CDR3 size: 14 residues. CDR3 region: CASSPTQNTGELFF. The CDR3 DNA reads TGTGCCAGCAGTCCGACCCAGAACACCGGGGAGCTGTTTTTT.

The rearrangement uses TRBV20-1 and TRBJ2-4, with 11 bases aligning to TRBD2. CDR3 length: 14 residues. J lost 9 bases, V lost 7 bases, and 11 bases had no gene match. Germline V gene lookup returns CDR1 DFQATT and CDR2 SNEGSKA (reference sequence). CDR3 residues: CSGGTSGGRGIQYF. The CDR3, as DNA: TGCAGTGGCGGGACTAGCGGCGGGCGGGGCATTCAGTACTTC.

V is TRBV20-1 and J is TRBJ1-6; the D is unclear. This CDR3 comprises 15 residues. The germline V gene has CDR1 DFQATT and CDR2 SNEGSKA (reference sequence). V lost 0 bases, J lost 6 bases, and 12 bases lay in between. The CDR3 sequence: CSARDLKNGNSPLHF. The CDR3 bases are TGCAGTGCTAGAGATCTTAAGAACGGTAATTCACCCCTCCACTTT.

This clonotype has more than one count but fewer than ten. V is TRBV14 and J is TRBJ2-7; D is tentatively TRBD1 or TRBD2 (7 bases each). The length of the CDR3 is 15 residues. The germline V and J ends were trimmed by 9 bases and 2 bases, with 20 bases remaining between them. CDR1 SGHDN and CDR2 FVKESK come from the germline V gene. The CDR3 protein is CARTGGTDETYEQYF. The CDR3 nucleotides are TGTGCCAGGACCGGGGGGACAGACGAGACCTACGAGCAGTACTTC.

This clonotype was seen a few times. The chain is built from TRBV5-1 and TRBJ2-3; D is undetermined. Looked up from germline, CDR1 is SGHRS and CDR2 is YFSETQ. Trimming took off 0 bases at V and 3 bases at J, with 8 bases between the two ends. The CDR3 has 14 residues. CDR3 region: CASSLEGATDTQYF. CDR3 sequence (DNA): TGCGCCAGCAGCTTGGAGGGCGCAACAGATACGCAGTATTTT.

This chain connects TRBV6-5 to TRBJ2-3; the D call may be TRBD1 or TRBD2 (5 bases each). CDR1 MNHEY and CDR2 SVGAGI come from the germline V gene. Trimming pared 6 bases from V and 1 base from J, leaving 17 bases between. This CDR3 spans 16 amino acids. The CDR3 region has the DNA TGTGCCAGCAGCAGAGGCCTCCAGGGACGCACAGATACGCAGTATTTT. Encoded protein: CASSRGLQGRTDTQYF.

Note on this clonotype: A much larger clone is a single base away; this may be a read error. This rearrangement joins TRBV7-9 to TRBJ2-5; TRBD2 agrees at 10 bases. V lost 3 bases, J lost 11 bases, and 12 bases stayed unmatched. The germline CDR1 and CDR2 sequences are SEHNR and FQNEAQ (reference sequence). There are 15 residues in the CDR3. Here the CDR3 reads CASSFSGGTHNEQYF. CDR3 nucleotide sequence: TGTGCCAGCAGCTTTAGCGGGGGGACTCACAATGAGCAGTACTTC.

The sample holds a few counts of this clonotype. The chain uses TRBV20-1 and TRBJ2-5; the match to TRBD2 covers 13 bases. Losses at the gene ends were 6 bases for V and 1 base for J; bases not matched to a gene: 8. Germline-derived CDR1 and CDR2 are DFQATT and SNEGSKA (reference sequence). The CDR3 is 16 amino acids. The CDR3 DNA sequence: TGCAGTGCCACACACACTAGCGGGGGGGTCCAAGAGACCCAGTACTTC. Residues: CSATHTSGGVQETQYF.